One and the same sample provided the 15 T cell receptor beta chains below, sequenced in a study of Graves' ophthalmopathy and Graves' hyperthyroidism. TCR beta CDR3 amplification used RNA transcripts. Scientists carried out first-round RT-PCR using HTBI primers and then a second-round multiplex PCR. MiXCR, applied by TCRdb to the multiplex PCR reads, yields one record per CDR3 protein. The top ten hold approximately 13% of the sample, which has 300,000 or so distinct CDR3 sequences, under 20% seen once. The sequenced material came from peripheral blood. The source is an adult man with Graves' ophthalmopathy.

The chain's CDR3 is CASSLVMGAPVDTQYF. In DNA form, the CDR3 reads TGCGCCAGCAGCTTGGTGATGGGGGCGCCGGTAGATACGCAGTATTTT. The chain links TRBV5-1 to TRBJ2-3, with D maybe TRBD1 (6 bases). This CDR3 is built from 16 residues. Germline values: CDR1 SGHRS, CDR2 YFSETQ. V lost 0 bases to trimming and J lost 5 bases, with 16 bases between them.

This clonotype occurred many times. This chain connects TRBV25-1 to TRBJ1-1; D remains ambiguous. Per the germline V gene, CDR1 is MGHDK and CDR2 is SYGVNS. V dropped 9 bases and J dropped 3 bases, with 14 bases sitting between them. This CDR3 spans 13 amino acids. CDR3 nucleotides: TGTGCCAGAGAAAGGGATTTTGACACTGAAGCTTTCTTT. This codes for CARERDFDTEAFF.

In its sample, this clonotype was seen many times. This CDR3 reads CASSYDRASYNSPLHF. DNA for the CDR3: TGTGCCAGCAGCTACGACAGGGCCTCCTATAATTCACCCCTCCACTTT. This chain joins TRBV7-9 and TRBJ1-6, with 7 bases fitting TRBD1. The germline CDR1 and CDR2 sequences are SEHNR and FQNEAQ (reference sequence). Trimming cost V 4 bases and J 0 bases; bases outside gene matches: 3. CDR3 length: 16 amino acids.

In its sample, this clonotype was seen many times. The chain carries TRBV3-1 and TRBJ2-2; D gene unclear. The V and J ends lost 6 bases and 3 bases respectively, with 8 bases between them. Germline CDR1 reads LGHDT; CDR2 reads YNNKEL (reference sequence). This CDR3 contains 13 residues. The CDR3 coding sequence is TGTGCCAGCAGGACACGGGACACCGGGGAGCTGTTTTTT. Translation gives CASRTRDTGELFF.

The chain recombines TRBV27 with TRBJ1-1; 7 bases align to TRBD1. With 6 bases clipped from V and 4 bases from J, the junction kept 11 bases outside the gene matches. The CDR3 is 15 residues long. Germline V gives CDR1 MNHEY, CDR2 SMNVEV (reference sequence). Here the CDR3 reads CASSLSGKGATEAFF. The CDR3, as DNA: TGTGCCAGCAGCCTCTCTGGGAAGGGGGCCACTGAAGCTTTCTTT.

The rearrangement uses TRBV5-1 and TRBJ2-5, with 7 bases lining up with TRBD1. The CDR3 is 14 amino acids. Germline CDR1 is SGHRS and CDR2 is YFSETQ. V trimming: 5 bases; J trimming: 3 bases; junction bases outside the gene matches: 7. The CDR3 DNA is TGCGCCAGCAGTGAACCGACAGGGAAAGAGACCCAGTACTTC. Translation gives CASSEPTGKETQYF.

This clonotype was observed many times. The chain couples TRBV11-2 to TRBJ2-7; D is unresolved. V dropped 5 bases and J dropped 5 bases, with 10 bases sitting between them. This CDR3 is built from 12 residues. The germline gives CDR1 SGHAT, CDR2 FQNNGV. The CDR3 region has the DNA TGTGCCAGCAGCGGTAGCTGGCACGAGCAGTACTTC. It is translated as CASSGSWHEQYF.

This clonotype was observed many times. V is TRBV6-5 and J is TRBJ2-5, with D unclear. Looked up from germline, CDR1 is MNHEY and CDR2 is SVGAGI. This CDR3 comprises 13 residues. Trimming stripped 6 bases from V and 2 bases from J, with 10 bases between. CDR3 sequence (DNA): TGTGCCAGCAGAAGTCCAGTGCAAGAGACCCAGTACTTC. Residues: CASRSPVQETQYF.

This clonotype was picked up many times. The genes are TRBV25-1 and TRBJ2-5, with D perhaps matching TRBD1 (5 bases). Trimming took off 6 bases at V and 3 bases at J, with 14 bases between the two ends. Germline CDR1 and CDR2: MGHDK and SYGVNS. The CDR3 spans 14 residues. The CDR3 nucleotides read TGTGCCAGCAGAGGGCCCATAGGGGAAGAGACCCAGTACTTC. This codes for CASRGPIGEETQYF.

This clonotype was counted at least ten times. The gene calls are TRBV28 and TRBJ1-1; no reliable D call. The CDR3 is 13 amino acids. V lost 4 bases and J 1 base, leaving 7 bases between the germline ends. Germline CDR1 reads MDHEN; CDR2 reads SYDVKM. This chain's CDR3 is CASSSPPNTEAFF. The CDR3 region has the DNA TGTGCCAGCAGTTCCCCACCGAACACTGAAGCTTTCTTT.

This clonotype was observed at least ten times. V gene TRBV7-2 combines with J gene TRBJ2-5; D is uncertain. V lost 1 base and J lost 0, with 3 bases in between. Germline loops: CDR1 SGHTA, CDR2 FQGNSA. The CDR3 spans 13 residues. The CDR3 DNA follows: TGTGCCAGCAGCTTAGTCTACCAAGAGACCCAGTACTTC. This sequence encodes CASSLVYQETQYF.

This clonotype has a count of ten or more. V gene TRBV18 combines with J gene TRBJ1-5, with D possibly TRBD1 on 6 matching bases. The germline V gene encodes CDR1 KGHSH and CDR2 LQKENI. Trimming removed 4 bases from V and 7 bases from J, with 14 bases in between. The CDR3 sequence is 14 residues long. CDR3 DNA: TGTGCCAGCTCACGGGAACAGGGCCAACAGCCCCAGCATTTT. Translated, it gives CASSREQGQQPQHF.

This chain's CDR3 is CASSRLALSINIQYF. The CDR3 bases are TGTGCCAGCAGTCGACTAGCCCTGTCTATAAACATTCAGTACTTC. This rearrangement joins TRBV12-3 or TRBV12-4 to TRBJ2-4, with 7 bases lining up with TRBD2. This CDR3 contains 15 residues. Losses at the gene ends were 5 bases for V and 6 bases for J; bases not matched to a gene: 10.

This clonotype showed up many times. This rearrangement joins TRBV2 to TRBJ2-5; 7 nucleotides align to TRBD1. The germline V gene has CDR1 SNHLY and CDR2 FYNNEI. Trimming at V came to 7 bases and at J to 3 bases, leaving 5 bases not matched to a gene. CDR3 size: 13 residues. The CDR3 coding sequence is TGTGCCAGCATAAGGGGGCGAAAAGAGACCCAGTACTTC. This sequence encodes CASIRGRKETQYF. The full variable domain, in which reference TRBV2 and TRBJ2-5 provide the parts outside the CDR3, is EPEVTQTPSHQVTQMGQEVILRCVPISNHLYFYWYRQILGQKVEFLVSFYNNEISEKSEIFDDQFSVERPDGSNFTLKIRSTKLEDSAMYFCASIRGRKETQYFGPGTRLLVL.

This clonotype was seen many times. One end of the junction fails to match germline, which may point to a read error. This chain uses TRBV19 with TRBJ1-1; 8 bases match TRBD1. The CDR3 runs 13 residues. Per the germline V gene, CDR1 is LNHDA and CDR2 is SQIVND (reference sequence). The CDR3 region is CATRQGFKTEAFF. The CDR3 region has the DNA TGCGCCACCCGACAGGGGTTTAAAACTGAAGCTTTCTTT.